This is a list of T cell receptor beta chains from one sample in a study of cytomegalovirus exposure and HLA in healthy donors. The method was immunoSEQ multiplex PCR; TCRdb's version includes in-frame clones alone and lacks a portion of them. The table includes fewer than 200,000 clones, approximately 77% detected once. Sequenced sample: PBMCs. Receptors originate from a man aged 30 to 45 in good health and CMV-seropositive. The CDR3 runs from the conserved cysteine through the conserved F or W. D genes are given only for firm matches. The listing skips clone size in some rows; elsewhere it reads once, few, many or a size class.

j_gene	abundance	d_gene	len	v_gene	CDR3nt	CDR3aa
TRBJ2-5	NA	TRBD1	14	TRBV28	TGTGCCAGCAGAACGACAGGGAAGGGAGAGACCCAGTACTTC	CASRTTGKGETQYF
TRBJ2-5	NA	NA	15	TRBV5-1	TGCGCCAGCAGCTTGGAAGGCAGGGGAGAAGAGACCCAGTACTTC	CASSLEGRGEETQYF
TRBJ1-5	few	NA	14	TRBV7-9	TGTGCCAGCAGCACAGGGTTTCGCAATCAGCCCCAGCATTTT	CASSTGFRNQPQHF
TRBJ2-7	NA	TRBD1	17	TRBV10-3	TGTGCCATCAGTGAAAGATTGGGACAGGCTATATCCTACGAGCAGTACTTC	CAISERLGQAISYEQYF
TRBJ2-2	NA	TRBD2	15	TRBV6-5	TGTGCCAGCAGTTACTTGCGCGGGGGAACCGGGGAGCTGTTTTTT	CASSYLRGGTGELFF
TRBJ2-5	NA	NA	14	TRBV6-5	TGTGCCAGCAGTCCCAGAGACTTACAAGAGACCCAGTACTTC	CASSPRDLQETQYF
TRBJ2-1	few	NA	12	TRBV7-6	TGTGCCAGCAGCTCCTACGTGGATGAGCAGTTCTTC	CASSSYVDEQFF
TRBJ1-5	NA	NA	15	TRBV7-8	TGTGCCAGCAGCACCTTGTCAGGGGGCAATCAGCCCCAGCATTTT	CASSTLSGGNQPQHF
TRBJ1-6	NA	NA	13	TRBV6-5	TGTGCCAGCAGCATTGGGGCCTCCTCACCCCTCCACTTT	CASSIGASSPLHF
TRBJ2-3	NA	NA	15	TRBV29-1	TGCAGCGTTGAAGGGCAGGCCTCTAGCACAGATACGCAGTATTTT	CSVEGQASSTDTQYF
TRBJ2-2	NA	NA	16	TRBV27	TGTGCCAGCAGTTTTATAATTACAGCGGACACCGGGGAGCTGTTTTTT	CASSFIITADTGELFF
TRBJ2-3	NA	TRBD2	15	TRBV7-3	TGTGCCAGCAGCTTAGGTAGCGGGCGCACAGATACGCAGTATTTT	CASSLGSGRTDTQYF
TRBJ2-7	NA	NA	13	TRBV6-1	TGTGCCAGCGGGCCAGGCGCCCCCTACGAGCAGTACTTC	CASGPGAPYEQYF
TRBJ1-5	NA	TRBD1	16	TRBV18	TGTGCCAGCTCAGCTGGACAGGGACATGGCAATCAGCCCCAGCATTTT	CASSAGQGHGNQPQHF
TRBJ1-2	NA	NA	12	TRBV28	TGTGCCAGCAGGGAGACCGACTATGGCTACACCTTC	CASRETDYGYTF
TRBJ2-3	NA	TRBD2	15	TRBV4-1	TGCGCCAGCAGCCGTAGCGGGGGGGACTCAGATACGCAGTATTTT	CASSRSGGDSDTQYF
TRBJ2-5	NA	NA	14	TRBV14	TGTGCCAGCAGCCAAGTGAACGGGGGAGAGACCCAGTACTTC	CASSQVNGGETQYF
TRBJ2-5	once	TRBD1	14	TRBV5-4	TGTGCCAGCAGCTCCTCGACAGGGCAAGAGACCCAGTACTTC	CASSSSTGQETQYF
TRBJ1-5	once	NA	14	TRBV19	TGTGCCAGTAGTATTGTACAGGGCAATCAGCCCCAGCATTTT	CASSIVQGNQPQHF
TRBJ2-3	NA	TRBD1	14	TRBV29-1	TGCAGCGTGGCCGGGACAGGGGACCGAGATACGCAGTATTTT	CSVAGTGDRDTQYF
TRBJ2-7	NA	TRBD1	15	TRBV5-1	TGCGCCAGCAGCAATCCCGGGACAGAAGCCTACGAGCAGTACTTC	CASSNPGTEAYEQYF
TRBJ1-4	NA	NA	13	TRBV2	TGTGCCAGCAGTTGGGATGACAGTGAAAAACTGTTTTTT	CASSWDDSEKLFF